This T cell receptor beta chain was retrieved from a study of monozygotic twins with inflammatory bowel disease. The RNA usage for each TCR library was 3500 ng of total RNA. Template switching added UMIs carrying a 6-nucleotide sample barcode. Both TCRalpha and TCRbeta cDNA were subjected to two nested PCRs lasting about 15 and 9 cycles. TCRdb reprocessed the 5' RACE reads; each CDR3 protein has one entry and no DNA is given. The specimen's table records a few hundred thousand distinct CDR3 sequences. General study points: With inverse Simpson as the measure, TCRbeta diversity was lower in IBD patients than in healthy co-twins.

As to this clonotype: The antigen remains undetermined.

The CDR3 contains 15 residues. CDR1 is MNHEY and CDR2 is SVGAGI in the germline V gene. This chain joins TRBV6-5 and TRBJ1-2; TCRdb gives TRBD1 as the D gene, but with no DNA this cannot be confirmed. The sequence was collected from a human donor with ulcerative colitis or Crohn's disease, or a healthy co-twin of an affected twin (not recorded which). The sample consisted of blood. The CDR3 loop is CASSWGQGIRYGYTF.